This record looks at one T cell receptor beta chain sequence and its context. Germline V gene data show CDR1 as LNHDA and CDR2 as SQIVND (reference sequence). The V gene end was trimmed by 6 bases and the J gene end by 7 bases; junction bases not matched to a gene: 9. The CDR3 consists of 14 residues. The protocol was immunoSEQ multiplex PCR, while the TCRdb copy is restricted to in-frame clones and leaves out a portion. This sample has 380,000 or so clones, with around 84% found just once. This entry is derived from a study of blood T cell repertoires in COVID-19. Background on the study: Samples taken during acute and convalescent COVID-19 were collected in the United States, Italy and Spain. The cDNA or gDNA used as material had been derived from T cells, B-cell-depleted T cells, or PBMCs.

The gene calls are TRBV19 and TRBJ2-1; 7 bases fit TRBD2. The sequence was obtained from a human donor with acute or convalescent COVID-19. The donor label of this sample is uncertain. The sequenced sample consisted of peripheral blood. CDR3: CASREVGGPNEQFF. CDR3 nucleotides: TGTGCCAGTAGGGAGGTGGGAGGGCCTAATGAGCAGTTCTTC.